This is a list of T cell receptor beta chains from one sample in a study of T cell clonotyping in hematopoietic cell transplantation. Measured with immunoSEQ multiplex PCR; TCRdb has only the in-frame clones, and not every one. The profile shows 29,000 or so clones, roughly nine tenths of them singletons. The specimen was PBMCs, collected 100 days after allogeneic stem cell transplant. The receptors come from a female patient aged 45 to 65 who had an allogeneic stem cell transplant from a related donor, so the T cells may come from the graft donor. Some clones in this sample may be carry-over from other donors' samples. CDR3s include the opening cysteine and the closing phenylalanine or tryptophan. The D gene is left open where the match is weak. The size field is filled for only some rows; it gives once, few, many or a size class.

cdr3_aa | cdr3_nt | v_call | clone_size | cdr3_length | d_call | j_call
CAWSVDGLGADTQYF | TGTGCCTGGAGTGTAGACGGGCTCGGCGCAGATACGCAGTATTTT | TRBV30 | - | 15 | - | TRBJ2-3
CASRTGHTTTYEQYF | TGTGCCAGCAGAACAGGGCATACTACCACCTACGAGCAGTACTTC | TRBV19 | once | 15 | - | TRBJ2-7
CASSSPATGNGYTF | TGTGCCAGCAGTTCCCCCGCAACAGGGAATGGCTACACCTTC | TRBV6-5 | - | 14 | - | TRBJ1-2
CASSLGGRDEQYF | TGTGCCAGCAGCTTAGGAGGAAGAGACGAGCAGTACTTC | TRBV7-2 | - | 13 | - | TRBJ2-7
CASSETSGGVREETQYF | TGTGCCAGCAGTGAAACTAGCGGGGGAGTTAGGGAGGAGACCCAGTACTTC | TRBV2 | - | 17 | TRBD2 | TRBJ2-5
CASSFAPSIYEQYF | TGCGCCAGCAGCTTCGCGCCTTCCATCTACGAGCAGTACTTC | TRBV5-1 | - | 14 | - | TRBJ2-7
CSAMRGVTQYF | TGCAGTGCTATGAGGGGGGTTACGCAGTATTTT | TRBV20-1 | - | 11 | - | TRBJ2-3
CASSPRRYAGGYEQYF | TGTGCCAGCAGCCCACGGAGGTATGCAGGGGGCTACGAGCAGTACTTC | TRBV9 | - | 16 | TRBD1 | TRBJ2-7
CASTRQGRGNTIYF | TGTGCCAGCACCAGACAGGGGAGAGGAAACACCATATATTTT | TRBV2 | - | 14 | TRBD1 | TRBJ1-3
CASSLPLAGGTGELFF | TGTGCCAGCAGTCTCCCGTTAGCGGGGGGGACCGGGGAGCTGTTTTTT | TRBV2 | once | 16 | TRBD2 | TRBJ2-2
CASIWTSTSHEQYF | TGCGCCAGCATCTGGACTAGCACTTCCCACGAGCAGTACTTC | TRBV10-1 | - | 14 | TRBD2 | TRBJ2-7
CASSQGLYGYTF | TGTGCCAGTTCACAGGGTCTCTATGGCTACACCTTC | TRBV19 | - | 12 | - | TRBJ1-2
CASRTGNYYGYTF | TGTGCCAGTCGGACCGGGAATTACTATGGCTACACCTTC | TRBV19 | - | 13 | - | TRBJ1-2
CASSIAKGSDQPQHF | TGTGCCAGTAGTATAGCTAAGGGAAGCGATCAGCCCCAGCATTTT | TRBV19 | - | 15 | - | TRBJ1-5
CASSSVMNTEAFF | TGTGCCAGCAGTAGTGTCATGAACACTGAAGCTTTCTTT | TRBV6-5 | few | 13 | - | TRBJ1-1
CASSLNGRTGNSPLHF | TGTGCCAGCAGTTTAAACGGACGGACGGGGAATTCACCCCTCCACTTT | TRBV27 | - | 16 | - | TRBJ1-6
CATSRGEGNYGYTF | TGTGCCACCAGCAGAGGGGAAGGGAACTATGGCTACACCTTC | TRBV15 | - | 14 | - | TRBJ1-2
CASSGQGPLTDTQYF | TGCGCCAGCTCCGGACAGGGCCCTCTCACAGATACGCAGTATTTT | TRBV5-1 | - | 15 | TRBD1 | TRBJ2-3
CAISESGGVPGELFF | TGTGCCATCAGTGAGTCGGGGGGCGTACCCGGGGAGCTGTTTTTT | TRBV10-3 | - | 15 | - | TRBJ2-2
CASSLEPSWGLSNEQFF | TGTGCCAGCAGTCTCGAGCCCTCCTGGGGGCTCTCCAATGAGCAGTTCTTC | TRBV27 | once | 17 | - | TRBJ2-1
CASSDLDRGGEKLFF | TGTGCCAGCAGCGACCTCGACAGGGGAGGTGAAAAACTGTTTTTT | TRBV27 | - | 15 | TRBD1 | TRBJ1-4
CASSIGQGEFEQYF | TGCGCCAGCAGCATAGGACAGGGGGAATTCGAGCAGTACTTC | TRBV5-1 | - | 14 | TRBD1 | TRBJ2-7
CASSSPGTGPYNEQFF | TGTGCCAGCAGCTCACCAGGGACGGGACCCTACAATGAGCAGTTCTTC | TRBV7-9 | - | 16 | - | TRBJ2-1
CAISESGASTDTQYF | TGTGCCATCAGTGAGTCGGGGGCTAGCACAGATACGCAGTATTTT | TRBV10-3 | - | 15 | - | TRBJ2-3
CASSKTGLQETQYF | TGTGCCAGTAGTAAGACAGGTCTCCAAGAGACCCAGTACTTC | TRBV19 | - | 14 | - | TRBJ2-5
CASTSWGPTDTQYF | TGTGCCAGCACCTCCTGGGGGCCCACAGATACGCAGTATTTT | TRBV11-2 | - | 14 | - | TRBJ2-3
CASSQGGGAPYEQYF | TGTGCCAGCAGCCAGGGCGGGGGGGCCCCCTACGAGCAGTACTTC | TRBV9 | few | 15 | TRBD2 | TRBJ2-7
CASSPRDSNSGNTIYF | TGTGCCAGTAGTCCGAGAGACAGCAACTCTGGAAACACCATATATTTT | TRBV19 | - | 16 | - | TRBJ1-3
CASSESLQREAFF | TGCGCCAGCAGTGAGTCACTTCAGCGTGAAGCTTTCTTT | TRBV10-1 | - | 13 | - | TRBJ1-1
CASSSSGETTYEQYF | TGTGCCAGCAGTAGTAGCGGGGAAACAACCTACGAGCAGTACTTC | TRBV2 | - | 15 | TRBD2 | TRBJ2-7
CASSYPLAGATPDF | TGTGCCAGCAGTTATCCGCTAGCGGGGGCCACCCCGGACTTC | TRBV6-6 | once | 14 | TRBD2 | TRBJ2-5
CASSSGIVGTGELFF | TGTGCCAGCAGCTCAGGGATTGTAGGAACCGGGGAGCTGTTTTTT | TRBV6-1 | - | 15 | - | TRBJ2-2
CASSFPGRVTDTQYF | TGTGCCAGCAGTTTCCCGGGACGGGTGACAGATACGCAGTATTTT | TRBV28 | - | 15 | - | TRBJ2-3
CAWSVGGTDYGYTF | TGTGCCTGGAGTGTAGGAGGAACAGACTATGGCTACACCTTC | TRBV30 | few | 14 | - | TRBJ1-2
CASRSTGETQYF | TGTGCCAGCAGGTCCACCGGGGAAACCCAGTACTTC | TRBV7-6 | - | 12 | - | TRBJ2-5
CASSLSRPPVGYTF | TGTGCCAGCAGCCTGTCACGCCCCCCCGTCGGCTACACCTTC | TRBV13 | - | 14 | - | TRBJ1-2
CASDEPGTGDIEAFF | TGTGCCAGCGACGAACCCGGGACAGGGGACATTGAAGCTTTCTTT | TRBV6-1 | - | 15 | TRBD1 | TRBJ1-1
CAWKGTPGGATGPQHF | TGTGCCTGGAAAGGTACCCCGGGGGGAGCGACAGGGCCCCAGCATTTT | TRBV30 | - | 16 | - | TRBJ1-5
CASSFRDGTYEQYF | TGTGCCAGCAGCTTCCGGGACGGCACCTACGAGCAGTACTTC | TRBV11-3 | once | 14 | - | TRBJ2-7
CASSYRVDQPQHF | TGTGCCAGCAGTTACAGGGTAGATCAGCCCCAGCATTTT | TRBV6-6 | - | 13 | - | TRBJ1-5
CASSLVRVFGEQFF | TGTGCCAGCAGCTTAGTGCGGGTTTTCGGTGAGCAGTTCTTC | TRBV7-9 | - | 14 | - | TRBJ2-1